These T cell receptor beta chains were read from a single sample in a study of regulatory T cells in long-lasting Graves disease. TCRdb analysed the multiplex PCR reads with MiXCR anew, one entry per CDR3 protein. The repertoire holds about 350,000 distinct CDR3 sequences, with around 15% as singletons. The data also belong to a second study, concerning T cells in Graves' hyperthyroidism and ophthalmopathy.

Sequenced material: peripheral blood mononuclear cells (PBMCs), taken at new diagnosis, from a patient treated with antithyroid drugs. The origin of the receptors is a man aged 35 to 55 with Graves disease. The CDR3 runs from the conserved cysteine through the conserved F or W. The D gene is left open where the match is weak. Size is omitted from some rows. Given values are once, few, many or a class for expanded clones.

V: TRBV27
D: .
J: TRBJ1-2
size: many
CDR3: CASSFRGGTLGYTF
DNA: TGTGCCAGCAGTTTCCGCGGGGGGACCCTTGGCTACACCTTC

V: TRBV6-4
D: .
J: TRBJ2-2
size: few
CDR3: CASSDSSATAGELFF
DNA: TGTGCCAGCAGTGACTCTAGCGCAACCGCCGGGGAGCTGTTTTTT

V: TRBV7-9
D: TRBD1
J: TRBJ2-1
size: few
CDR3: CASSLKGGGTGWVNEQFF
DNA: TGTGCCAGCAGCTTAAAAGGGGGAGGGACAGGGTGGGTGAATGAGCAGTTCTTC

V: TRBV3-1
D: .
J: TRBJ2-1
size: .
CDR3: CASSQDGGSEQFF
DNA: TGTGCCAGCAGCCAAGACGGGGGAAGTGAGCAGTTCTTC

V: TRBV20-1
D: .
J: TRBJ1-4
size: many
CDR3: CSARGGREGEKLFF
DNA: TGCAGTGCGAGAGGAGGGCGCGAGGGTGAAAAACTGTTTTTT

V: TRBV30
D: .
J: TRBJ2-1
size: many
CDR3: CAWSVASYNEQFF
DNA: TGTGCCTGGAGTGTCGCAAGCTACAATGAGCAGTTCTTC

V: TRBV12-3/TRBV12-4
D: .
J: TRBJ2-1
size: many
CDR3: CASTLGRSSYNEQFF
DNA: TGTGCCAGCACCTTAGGCCGGAGCTCCTACAATGAGCAGTTCTTC

V: TRBV6-2/TRBV6-3
D: TRBD1
J: TRBJ2-7
size: few
CDR3: CASSSRGQASYEQYF
DNA: TGTGCCAGCAGTTCGAGGGGACAGGCTTCCTACGAGCAGTACTTC

V: TRBV28
D: TRBD2
J: TRBJ2-7
size: many
CDR3: CASRTGGGYEQYF
DNA: TGTGCCAGCAGAACGGGGGGGGGCTACGAGCAGTACTTC

V: TRBV28
D: TRBD1
J: TRBJ1-5
size: many
CDR3: CASSGMTGVNQPQHF
DNA: TGTGCCAGCAGTGGTATGACAGGGGTCAATCAGCCCCAGCATTTT

V: TRBV19
D: TRBD1
J: TRBJ2-1
size: many
CDR3: CASRQGPYNEQFF
DNA: TGTGCCAGTCGACAGGGACCCTACAATGAGCAGTTCTTC

V: TRBV7-3
D: .
J: TRBJ1-1
size: many
CDR3: CASSFYRNTEAFF
DNA: TGTGCCAGCAGCTTTTACAGGAACACTGAAGCTTTCTTT

V: TRBV7-9
D: .
J: TRBJ1-5
size: many
CDR3: CASSNREGIKHF
DNA: TGTGCCAGCAGCAACAGGGAAGGGATTAAGCATTTT

V: TRBV7-9
D: TRBD2
J: TRBJ2-1
size: many
CDR3: CASSLVRTSGAYNEQFF
DNA: TGTGCCAGCAGCTTAGTGAGGACTAGCGGGGCTTACAATGAGCAGTTCTTC

V: TRBV5-1
D: .
J: TRBJ1-6
size: many
CDR3: CASRDGTVDSPLHF
DNA: TGCGCCAGCAGAGACGGGACGGTGGATTCACCCCTCCACTTT

V: TRBV20-1
D: TRBD1
J: TRBJ1-4
size: many
CDR3: CSASRTGGGEKLFF
DNA: TGCAGTGCTAGCCGAACAGGGGGCGGCGAAAAACTGTTTTTT

V: TRBV27
D: TRBD1
J: TRBJ2-7
size: few
CDR3: CASSLLPDRAYEQYF
DNA: TGTGCCAGCAGTTTATTACCCGACAGGGCCTACGAGCAGTACTTC

V: TRBV24-1
D: .
J: TRBJ2-3
size: many
CDR3: CATSRRRADTQYF
DNA: TGTGCCACCAGCAGACGACGGGCAGATACGCAGTATTTT